The clone carrying this T cell receptor beta chain has a handful of counts. V gave up 0 bases and J gave up 6 bases, with 6 bases separating them. Germline V gives CDR1 LGHNA, CDR2 YSLEER. CDR3 size: 13 residues. At both of two time points, around 6.2 milliliters of peripheral blood were drawn. The TCR beta CDR3 region was amplified from genomic DNA, with two rounds of multiplex PCR being used for the amplification. Initially, in first-round PCR, primers specific to each TRBV and TRBJ gene were used. TCRdb redid the calling of the multiplex PCR reads with MiXCR, one entry per CDR3 protein. The table includes 45,000 to 70,000 distinct CDR3 sequences, around a quarter detected once. The sample is drawn from a study of prognosis after radiotherapy for stage I lung cancer. About the study: Adenocarcinoma occurred in 11 to 13 patients and squamous cell carcinoma in 6 to 8.

Sequencing used PBMCs, obtained before or after stereotactic body radiation therapy (not recorded which). This clonotype was obtained from a donor over 45 with non-small cell lung cancer. This sequence joins TRBV4-3 and TRBJ1-5; D call uncertain. The CDR3 region is CASSQDKGQPQHF. The CDR3 DNA is TGCGCCAGCAGCCAAGATAAAGGTCAGCCCCAGCATTTT.